This T cell receptor (beta chain) was found in a study of human T cells and chemical hapten exposure. The library attached unique molecular identifiers to individual cDNA molecules. From the RACE reads, TCRdb called clonotypes with MiXCR, one entry per CDR3 protein. The data contain more than 95,000 distinct CDR3 sequences, roughly an eighth of them singletons. Germline CDR1 and CDR2: SGHVS and FNYEAQ. The CDR3 is 17 amino acids. Trimming cost V 0 bases and J 0 bases, with 12 bases left between them. This clonotype came up many times. As to time point: patch test 1, 2 weeks after DPC sensitization. As to treatment: therapeutic diphenylcyclopropenone sensitization with weekly scalp DPC.

The sequence was collected from a woman in her forties or fifties with alopecia areata. Some clones in this sample may be carry-over from other donors' samples. The chain recombines TRBV7-6 with TRBJ1-3, with D perhaps matching TRBD1 (6 bases). Source: whole blood, taken in connection with sensitization to the hapten diphenylcyclopropenone (DPC). CDR3 residues: CASSLAPGADSGNTIYF. The CDR3 coding sequence is TGTGCCAGCAGCTTAGCGCCAGGGGCCGACTCTGGAAACACCATATATTTT.